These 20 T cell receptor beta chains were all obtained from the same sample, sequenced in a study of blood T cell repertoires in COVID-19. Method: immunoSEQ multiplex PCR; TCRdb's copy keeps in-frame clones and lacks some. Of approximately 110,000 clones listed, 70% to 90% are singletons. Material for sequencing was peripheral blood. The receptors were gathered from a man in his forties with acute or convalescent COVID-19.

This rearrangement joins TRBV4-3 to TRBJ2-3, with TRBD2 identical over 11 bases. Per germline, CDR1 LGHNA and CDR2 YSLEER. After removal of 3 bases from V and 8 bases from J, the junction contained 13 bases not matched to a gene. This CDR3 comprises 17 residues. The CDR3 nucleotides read TGCGCCAGCAGCCAGCACCCACAGGCTACTAGCGGGGGTACGCAGTATTTT. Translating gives CASSQHPQATSGGTQYF.

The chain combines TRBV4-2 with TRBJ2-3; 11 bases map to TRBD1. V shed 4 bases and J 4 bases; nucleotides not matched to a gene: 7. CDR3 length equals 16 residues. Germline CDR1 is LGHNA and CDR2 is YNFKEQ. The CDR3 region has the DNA TGTGCCAGCAGCCTATCGGACAGGGGGCTTGCAGATACGCAGTATTTT. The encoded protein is CASSLSDRGLADTQYF.

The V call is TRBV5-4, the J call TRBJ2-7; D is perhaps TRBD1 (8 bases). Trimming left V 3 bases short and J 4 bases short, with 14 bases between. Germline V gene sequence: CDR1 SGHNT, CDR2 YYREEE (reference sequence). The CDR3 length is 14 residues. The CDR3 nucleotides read TGTGCCAGCAGCTATGAACAGGGGGGGTACGAGCAGTACTTC. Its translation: CASSYEQGGYEQYF.

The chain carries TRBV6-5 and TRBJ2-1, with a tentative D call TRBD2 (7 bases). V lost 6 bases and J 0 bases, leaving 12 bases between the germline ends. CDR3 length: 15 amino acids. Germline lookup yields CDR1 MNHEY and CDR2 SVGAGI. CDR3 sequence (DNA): TGTGCCAGCAGGGCCGGGGGGCCCTCCTACAATGAGCAGTTCTTC. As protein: CASRAGGPSYNEQFF.

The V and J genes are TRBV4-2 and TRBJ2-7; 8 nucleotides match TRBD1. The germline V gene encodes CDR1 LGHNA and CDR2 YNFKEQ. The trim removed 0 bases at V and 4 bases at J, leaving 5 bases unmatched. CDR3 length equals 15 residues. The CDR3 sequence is CASSQDATGDYEQYF. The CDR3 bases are TGTGCCAGCAGCCAAGATGCGACAGGGGATTACGAGCAGTACTTC.

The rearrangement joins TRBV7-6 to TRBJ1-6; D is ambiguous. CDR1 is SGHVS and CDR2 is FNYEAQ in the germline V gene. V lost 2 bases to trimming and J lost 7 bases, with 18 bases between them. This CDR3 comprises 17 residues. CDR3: CASSLYPGGGINSPLHF. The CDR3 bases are TGTGCCAGCAGCTTATACCCCGGCGGAGGGATAAATTCACCCCTCCACTTT.

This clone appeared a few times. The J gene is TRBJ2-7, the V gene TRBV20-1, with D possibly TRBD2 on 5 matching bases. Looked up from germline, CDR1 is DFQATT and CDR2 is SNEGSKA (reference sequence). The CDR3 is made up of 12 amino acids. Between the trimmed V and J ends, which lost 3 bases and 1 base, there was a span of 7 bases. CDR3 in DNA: TGCAGTGCTAGTTCGGGGTCCTACGAGCAGTACTTC. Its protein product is CSASSGSYEQYF.

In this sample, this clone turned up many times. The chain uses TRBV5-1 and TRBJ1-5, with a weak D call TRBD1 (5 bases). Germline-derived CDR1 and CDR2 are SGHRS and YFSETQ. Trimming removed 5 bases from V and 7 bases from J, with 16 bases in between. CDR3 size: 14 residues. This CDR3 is CASSAGPPGQPQHF. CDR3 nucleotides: TGCGCCAGCAGTGCGGGACCCCCGGGGCAGCCCCAGCATTTT.

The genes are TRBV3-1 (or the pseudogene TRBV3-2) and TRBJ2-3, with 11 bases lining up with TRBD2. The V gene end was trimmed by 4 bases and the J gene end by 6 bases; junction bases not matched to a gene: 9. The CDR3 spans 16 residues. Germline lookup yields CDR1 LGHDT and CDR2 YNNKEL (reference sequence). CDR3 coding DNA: TGTGCCAGCAGCCCTATTAGCGGGGGGGTTCGTGATACGCAGTATTTT. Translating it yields CASSPISGGVRDTQYF.

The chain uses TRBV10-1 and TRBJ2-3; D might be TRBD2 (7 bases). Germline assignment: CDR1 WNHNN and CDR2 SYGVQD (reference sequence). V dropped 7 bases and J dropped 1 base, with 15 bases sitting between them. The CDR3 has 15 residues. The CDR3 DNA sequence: TGCGCCAGCAAGAACCCGGGGGGCCGCACAGATACGCAGTATTTT. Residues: CASKNPGGRTDTQYF.

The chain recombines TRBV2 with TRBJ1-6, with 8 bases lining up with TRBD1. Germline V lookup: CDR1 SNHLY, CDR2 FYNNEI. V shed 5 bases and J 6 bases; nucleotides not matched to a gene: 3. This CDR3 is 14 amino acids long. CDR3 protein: CASSQQGANSPLHF. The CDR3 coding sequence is TGTGCCAGCAGTCAGCAGGGGGCTAATTCACCCCTCCACTTT.

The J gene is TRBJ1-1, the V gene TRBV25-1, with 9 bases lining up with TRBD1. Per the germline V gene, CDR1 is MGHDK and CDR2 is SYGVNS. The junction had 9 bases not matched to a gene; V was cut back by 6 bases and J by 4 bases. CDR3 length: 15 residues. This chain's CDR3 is CASRHTGGSGTEAFF. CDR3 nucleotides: TGTGCCAGCAGACATACAGGGGGCTCGGGCACTGAAGCTTTCTTT.

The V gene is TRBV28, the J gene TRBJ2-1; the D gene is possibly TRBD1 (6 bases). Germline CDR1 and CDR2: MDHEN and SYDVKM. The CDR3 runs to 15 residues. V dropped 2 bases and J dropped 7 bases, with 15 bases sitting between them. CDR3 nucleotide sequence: TGTGCCAGCAGTTTAACCAGCGGAGACAGGAATGAGCAGTTCTTC. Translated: CASSLTSGDRNEQFF.

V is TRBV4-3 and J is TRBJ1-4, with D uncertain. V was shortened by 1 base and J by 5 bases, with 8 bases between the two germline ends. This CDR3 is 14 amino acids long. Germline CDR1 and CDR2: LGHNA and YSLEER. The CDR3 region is CASSQAVRNEKLFF. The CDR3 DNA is TGCGCCAGCAGCCAAGCTGTCAGAAATGAAAAACTGTTTTTT.

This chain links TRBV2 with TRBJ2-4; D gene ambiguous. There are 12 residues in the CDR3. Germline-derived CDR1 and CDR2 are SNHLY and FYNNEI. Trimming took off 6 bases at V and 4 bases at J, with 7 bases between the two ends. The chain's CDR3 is CASSGRKNIQYF. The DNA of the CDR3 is TGTGCCAGCAGCGGTAGAAAAAACATTCAGTACTTC.

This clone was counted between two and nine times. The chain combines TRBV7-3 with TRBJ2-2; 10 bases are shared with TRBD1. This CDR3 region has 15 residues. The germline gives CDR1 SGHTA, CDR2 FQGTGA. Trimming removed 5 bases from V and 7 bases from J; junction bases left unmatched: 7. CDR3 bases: TGTGCCAGCAGCCGACAGGGGGCGCATGGCGGGGAGCTGTTTTTT. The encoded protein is CASSRQGAHGGELFF. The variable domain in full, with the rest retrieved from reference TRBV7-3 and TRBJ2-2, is GAGVSQTPSNKVTEKGKYVELRCDPISGHTALYWYRQSLGQGPEFLIYFQGTGAADDSGLPNDRFFAVRPEGSVSTLKIQRTERGDSAVYLCASSRQGAHGGELFFGEGSRLTVL.

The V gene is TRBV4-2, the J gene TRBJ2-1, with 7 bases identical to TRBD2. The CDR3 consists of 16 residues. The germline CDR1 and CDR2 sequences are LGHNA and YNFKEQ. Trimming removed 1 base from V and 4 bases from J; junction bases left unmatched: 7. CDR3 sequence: CASSQVVGGGYNEQFF. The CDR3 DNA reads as TGTGCCAGCAGCCAAGTTGTGGGCGGGGGATACAATGAGCAGTTCTTC.

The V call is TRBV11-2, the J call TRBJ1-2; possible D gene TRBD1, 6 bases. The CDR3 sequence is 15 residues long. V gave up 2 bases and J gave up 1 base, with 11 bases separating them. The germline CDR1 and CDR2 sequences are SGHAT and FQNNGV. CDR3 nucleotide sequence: TGTGCCAGCAGCTTACTGTCGGACAGTAACTATGGCTACACCTTC. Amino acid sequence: CASSLLSDSNYGYTF. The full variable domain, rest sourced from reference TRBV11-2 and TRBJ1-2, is EAGVAQSPRYKIIEKRQSVAFWCNPISGHATLYWYQQILGQGPKLLIQFQNNGVVDDSQLPKDRFSAERLKGVDSTLKIQPAKLEDSAVYLCASSLLSDSNYGYTFGSGTRLTVV.

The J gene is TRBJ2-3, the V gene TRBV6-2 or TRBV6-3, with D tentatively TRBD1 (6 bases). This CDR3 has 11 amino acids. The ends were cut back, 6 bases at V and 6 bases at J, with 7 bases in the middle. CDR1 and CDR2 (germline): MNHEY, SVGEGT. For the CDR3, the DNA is TGTGCCAGCAGCGACAGGGATACGCAGTATTTT. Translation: CASSDRDTQYF.

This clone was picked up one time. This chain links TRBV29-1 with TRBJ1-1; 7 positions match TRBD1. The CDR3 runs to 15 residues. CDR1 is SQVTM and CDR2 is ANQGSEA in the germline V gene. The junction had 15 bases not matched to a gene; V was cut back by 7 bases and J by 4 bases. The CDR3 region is CSASRGQGVATEAFF. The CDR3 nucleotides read TGCAGCGCATCAAGAGGGCAGGGGGTTGCCACTGAAGCTTTCTTT. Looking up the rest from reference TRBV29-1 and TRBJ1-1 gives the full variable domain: SAVISQKPSRDICQRGTSLTIQCQVDSQVTMMFWYRQQPGQSLTLIATANQGSEATYESGFVIDKFPISRPNLTFSTLTVSNMSPEDSSIYLCSASRGQGVATEAFFGQGTRLTVV.